What follows are 9 T cell receptor beta chains derived from one specimen sequenced in a study of T cells in Graves' hyperthyroidism and ophthalmopathy. RNA transcripts were the template for amplifying TCR beta CDR3 regions. RT-PCR in the first round (using the HTBI primer set) targeted the TCR CDR3. TCRdb reanalysed the multiplex PCR reads using MiXCR and keeps one entry per CDR3 protein. The sample shows 560,000 or so distinct CDR3 sequences, more than 45% of them seen only once. Sequencing used peripheral blood or thyroid tissue (not recorded which). The source is a woman younger than 35 with Graves' hyperthyroidism.

V and J are TRBV7-9 and TRBJ2-7; the match to TRBD2 covers 8 bases. Per the germline V gene, CDR1 is SEHNR and CDR2 is FQNEAQ (reference sequence). Unmatched junction bases numbered 9, after V lost 5 bases and J lost 6 bases. This CDR3 spans 14 amino acids. In DNA, the CDR3 is TGTGCCAGCAGCCCGAACAGCGGGAGACGCGAGCAGTACTTC. This codes for CASSPNSGRREQYF.

The table lists this clonotype with a few counts. The genes are TRBV19 and TRBJ1-1; no firm D call. Trimming shortened V by 5 bases and J by 4 bases, and 14 bases separated the two germline ends. CDR1 is LNHDA, CDR2 SQIVND, per germline (reference sequence). The CDR3 length is 14 residues. The CDR3 region is CASSYTGIGTEAFF. In DNA, the CDR3 is TGTGCCAGTAGTTACACGGGTATAGGCACTGAAGCTTTCTTT. The full variable domain, rest sourced from reference TRBV19 and TRBJ1-1, is DGGITQSPKYLFRKEGQNVTLSCEQNLNHDAMYWYRQDPGQGLRLIYYSQIVNDFQKGDIAEGYSVSREKKESFPLTVTSAQKNPTAFYLCASSYTGIGTEAFFGQGTRLTVV.

This clonotype was seen more than once but under ten times. This rearrangement joins TRBV12-3 or TRBV12-4 to TRBJ1-2; the D gene is possibly TRBD1 (5 bases). V lost 7 bases and J lost 3, with 12 bases in between. This CDR3 contains 13 residues. The CDR3 DNA sequence: TGTGCCAGCAACAAAATCAGGGACTATGGCTACACCTTC. Encoded protein: CASNKIRDYGYTF.

The V call is TRBV7-2, the J call TRBJ2-5; unclear D gene. The CDR3 has 15 amino acids. The germline V gene has CDR1 SGHTA and CDR2 FQGNSA. V was shortened by 7 bases and J by 5 bases, with 20 bases between the two germline ends. The DNA of the CDR3 is TGTGCCAGCACCCCTGGGCTAGGACGGCGGGAGACCCAGTACTTC. Translation gives CASTPGLGRRETQYF.

This clonotype has only a few counts. The chain links TRBV20-1 to TRBJ2-7; 9 positions agree with TRBD1. The germline V gene encodes CDR1 DFQATT and CDR2 SNEGSKA (reference sequence). The CDR3 contains 15 residues. V shed 0 bases, J shed 3 bases, and the junction held 6 bases outside the gene matches. CDR3 sequence (DNA): TGCAGTGCTAGAGATCCGGGACAGGGCCACTACGAGCAGTACTTC. Translated, it gives CSARDPGQGHYEQYF.

This clonotype was detected a few times. V usage is TRBV19 and J usage is TRBJ1-2, with D tentatively TRBD1 (6 bases). The V gene's germline CDR1 is LNHDA and CDR2 SQIVND (reference sequence). V was trimmed by 7 bases and J by 5 bases, leaving 20 bases between them. This CDR3 is built from 15 residues. The CDR3 DNA reads TGTGCCAGTACCGCGAGAGGCAGGGGAGAGTATGGCTACACCTTC. As protein: CASTARGRGEYGYTF.

This clonotype was recorded at least ten times. V is TRBV7-8 and J is TRBJ1-1; D ambiguous. CDR3 length equals 14 residues. V lost 7 bases and J 3 bases, leaving 15 bases between the germline ends. Germline CDR1 SGHVS, CDR2 FQNEAQ. CDR3 amino acids: CASTLVPSDTEAFF. The CDR3 DNA follows: TGTGCCAGCACCCTTGTTCCGTCGGACACTGAAGCTTTCTTT.

The table lists this clonotype with a few counts. This chain joins TRBV7-2 and TRBJ1-4, with TRBD1 as a possible D gene (6 bases). Germline assignment: CDR1 SGHTA and CDR2 FQGNSA. The CDR3 sequence is 14 residues long. V was clipped by 3 bases and J by 8 bases, with 13 bases between them. In DNA, the CDR3 is TGTGCCAGCAGCTTGCCGGGGGCGGAAGAAAAACTGTTTTTT. Residues: CASSLPGAEEKLFF.

This clonotype was seen many times. This rearrangement joins TRBV9 to TRBJ2-5; possibly TRBD1 or TRBD2 for D (6 bases each). The CDR3 totals 15 residues. Trimming cost V 2 bases and J 5 bases, with 16 bases left between them. In germline, CDR1 is SGDLS, CDR2 YYNGEE. The CDR3 loop reads CASSVDLSGAETQYF. The CDR3 DNA is TGTGCCAGCAGCGTGGACCTATCGGGGGCCGAGACCCAGTACTTC.